One and the same sample provided the 14 T cell receptor beta chains below, sequenced in a study of blood T cell repertoires in COVID-19. Measured with immunoSEQ multiplex PCR; TCRdb has only the in-frame clones, and not every one. Of 350,000 to 400,000 clones listed, just over 90% are singletons. Sequencing was carried out using PBMCs or T cells enriched from blood (not recorded which). The receptors were sampled from a middle-aged woman who had been exposed to COVID-19.

The V call is TRBV7-6, the J call TRBJ2-1, with 8 bases matching TRBD2. This CDR3 region has 16 residues. V was clipped by 5 bases and J by 5 bases; unmatched bases: 11. Germline lookup yields CDR1 SGHVS and CDR2 FNYEAQ. The CDR3 bases are TGTGCCAGCAGCCGGAAAAACGGGAGGGTCAACAATGAGCAGTTCTTC. Amino acids: CASSRKNGRVNNEQFF.

A few counts support this clone. This rearrangement joins TRBV11-2 to TRBJ1-1, with TRBD1 matching 8 bases. The CDR3 is 13 amino acids. The germline gives CDR1 SGHAT, CDR2 FQNNGV. Unmatched junction bases numbered 3, after V lost 1 base and J lost 8 bases. CDR3 bases: TGTGCCAGCAGCTTAGTATGGACAGGGGAAGCTTTCTTT. Its translation is CASSLVWTGEAFF.

This chain connects TRBV19 to TRBJ2-2, with D tentatively TRBD1 (6 bases). V gave up 6 bases and J gave up 2 bases, with 16 bases separating them. Germline assignment: CDR1 LNHDA and CDR2 SQIVND (reference sequence). This CDR3 is built from 16 residues. CDR3 region: CASRRSGTLNTGELFF. The CDR3 nucleotides are TGTGCCAGTAGACGATCCGGGACACTTAACACCGGGGAGCTGTTTTTT.

This clone appeared a few times. The CDR3 is CASSIGTGRDNEKLFF. Written as DNA, the CDR3 is TGTGCCAGCTCCATAGGGACAGGGCGAGACAATGAAAAACTGTTTTTT. The gene calls are TRBV9 and TRBJ1-4; 9 bases fit TRBD1. Germline loops: CDR1 SGDLS, CDR2 YYNGEE. This CDR3 is built from 16 residues. With 7 bases clipped from V and 5 bases from J, the junction kept 12 bases outside the gene matches.

This clone has a handful of counts. This chain joins TRBV24-1 and TRBJ2-3; 7 nucleotides align to TRBD2. With 9 bases clipped from V and 3 bases from J, the junction kept 8 bases outside the gene matches. Per the germline V gene, CDR1 is KGHDR and CDR2 is SFDVKD. CDR3 length: 14 amino acids. The CDR3 here is CATSRGEGTDTQYF. In nucleotides, the CDR3 is TGTGCCACCTCCCGGGGGGAAGGTACAGATACGCAGTATTTT.

With regard to this clone: This sample includes further DNA sequences coding for the same CDR3. The V gene is TRBV27, the J gene TRBJ1-6; possibly TRBD1 for D (6 bases). Germline CDR1 is MNHEY and CDR2 is SMNVEV (reference sequence). This CDR3 spans 13 amino acids. The V end lost 6 bases, the J end lost 6 bases, and 9 bases lay between the germline ends. CDR3 in amino acids: CASSLRGNSPLHF. The CDR3 region has the DNA TGTGCCAGCAGCCTCAGGGGTAATTCACCCCTCCACTTT.

V and J are TRBV15 and TRBJ1-5; D might be TRBD1 (5 bases). CDR1 and CDR2 (germline): LNHNV, YYDKDF (reference sequence). There are 14 residues in the CDR3. Between the trimmed V and J ends, which lost 1 base and 7 bases, there was a span of 11 bases. The CDR3 DNA reads as TGTGCCACCAGCAGAGCGGGGGTTGGACAGCCCCAGCATTTT. Its translation: CATSRAGVGQPQHF. Using reference TRBV15 and TRBJ1-5 for the parts outside the CDR3, the full variable domain is DAMVIQNPRYQVTQFGKPVTLSCSQTLNHNVMYWYQQKSSQAPKLLFHYYDKDFNNEADTPDNFQSRRPNTSFCFLDIRSPGLGDTAMYLCATSRAGVGQPQHFGDGTRLSIL.

The chain recombines TRBV19 with TRBJ1-5; D is ambiguous. The CDR3 has 12 residues. Deletions cut 7 bases from V and 4 bases from J, with 8 bases between. Germline CDR1 LNHDA, CDR2 SQIVND (reference sequence). The CDR3 region is CASTRENQPQHF. The CDR3, as DNA: TGTGCCAGTACCCGAGAGAATCAGCCCCAGCATTTT.

The rearrangement uses TRBV7-9 and TRBJ2-2; no definite D call. Per the germline V gene, CDR1 is SEHNR and CDR2 is FQNEAQ (reference sequence). This CDR3 spans 12 amino acids. V dropped 5 bases and J dropped 5 bases, with 6 bases sitting between them. Here the CDR3 reads CASSQLTGELFF. The CDR3 nucleotides read TGTGCCAGCAGCCAACTAACCGGGGAGCTGTTTTTT.

This chain connects TRBV5-8 to TRBJ1-5, with 10 positions matching TRBD1. The CDR3 runs to 18 residues. Per germline, CDR1 SGHTS and CDR2 YDEGEE. With V trimmed by 1 base and J by 1 base, 8 bases remained unmatched. The DNA of the CDR3 is TGTGCCAGCAGCTTGTCTAGACAGGGGGCGCCGAGCAATCAGCCCCAGCATTTT. This translates into CASSLSRQGAPSNQPQHF.

This clone was counted once. V gene TRBV6-2 or TRBV6-3 combines with J gene TRBJ1-5, with 7 bases lining up with TRBD1. V dropped 6 bases and J dropped 6; count of bases not matched to a gene: 17. Germline loops: CDR1 MNHEY, CDR2 SVGEGT. The CDR3 has 17 amino acids. CDR3 nucleotide sequence: TGTGCCAGCAGCCGAGAGACTTGGACAGGCTGGGGTCAGCCCCAGCATTTT. It yields the protein CASSRETWTGWGQPQHF.

This clone has just one count. The chain joins TRBV29-1 to TRBJ1-4, with D maybe TRBD1 (5 bases). The CDR3 runs to 14 residues. The V end was cut by 6 bases, the J end by 0 bases, with 11 bases between. Germline CDR1 reads SQVTM; CDR2 reads ANQGSEA. The CDR3 protein is CSVRGIATNEKLFF. The CDR3 bases are TGCAGCGTCCGGGGGATTGCAACTAATGAAAAACTGTTTTTT.

The chain links TRBV3-1 (or the pseudogene TRBV3-2) to TRBJ2-2, with TRBD2 matching 11 bases. J gave up 3 bases and V 4 bases, and 4 bases lay outside the gene matches. The CDR3 covers 16 residues. Germline-derived CDR1 and CDR2 are LGHDT and YNNKEL (reference sequence). The CDR3 DNA is TGTGCCAGCAGCCTCCCGACTAGCGGGGACACCGGGGAGCTGTTTTTT. This translates into CASSLPTSGDTGELFF.

The rearrangement uses TRBV7-2 and TRBJ2-3, with 10 bases fitting TRBD2. The J segment lost 0 bases and the V segment lost 4 bases, leaving 7 bases of the junction unmatched. The CDR3 has 17 amino acids. The V gene's germline CDR1 is SGHTA and CDR2 FQGNSA. The CDR3 spells CASSSSTSGPSTDTQYF. CDR3 DNA: TGTGCCAGCAGCTCGTCGACTAGCGGGCCTAGCACAGATACGCAGTATTTT.